Presented here are 14 T cell receptor beta chains from one specimen sequenced in a study of Tregs in tolerant kidney transplant recipients. Recipients received nonmyeloablative bone marrow transplants from related graft donors, with transient mixed chimerism. Sequenced by immunoSEQ multiplex PCR; TCRdb stores in-frame clones only, minus some. Found here are roughly 80,000 clones, roughly 90% of them singletons; the top ten hold about 1.4%. The specimen was CD4+ T cells from blood (PBMCs), collected 24 months after the transplant. Receptor source: a human patient who received a combined kidney and bone marrow transplant. Part of the T cell pool may stem from the graft donor.

The J gene is TRBJ1-5, the V gene TRBV6-5, with D unclear. The length of the CDR3 is 12 residues. The germline V gene encodes CDR1 MNHEY and CDR2 SVGAGI. The CDR3, as DNA: TGTGTGGAACAGAGTAGGAATCAGCCCCAGCATTTT. This sequence encodes CVEQSRNQPQHF.

The V gene is TRBV10-3, the J gene TRBJ2-1, with 7 bases that match TRBD1. This CDR3 is 17 amino acids long. The ends lost 3 bases at V and 0 bases at J; junction bases unmatched: 8. Germline V gene lookup returns CDR1 ENHRY and CDR2 SYGVKD. The CDR3: CAISESGQASSYNEQFF. CDR3 DNA: TGTGCCATCAGTGAATCTGGACAGGCAAGCTCCTACAATGAGCAGTTCTTC.

This clone was recorded once. The V call is TRBV19, the J call TRBJ2-7, with TRBD1 matching 7 bases. Germline V gene lookup returns CDR1 LNHDA and CDR2 SQIVND (reference sequence). J was trimmed by 3 bases and V by 2 bases; bases with no gene match: 13. The CDR3 length is 17 residues. The CDR3 region is CASSISPQWTGDYEQYF. In nucleotides, the CDR3 is TGTGCCAGTAGTATATCCCCCCAGTGGACAGGAGACTACGAGCAGTACTTC.

This clone has a handful of counts. The genes are TRBV2 and TRBJ1-3; D call uncertain. The CDR3 sequence is 13 residues long. Per the germline V gene, CDR1 is SNHLY and CDR2 is FYNNEI. The V end was cut by 4 bases, the J end by 4 bases, with 8 bases between. The CDR3 coding sequence is TGTGCCAGCAGTGGATACGAGGGAAACACCATATATTTT. Translated: CASSGYEGNTIYF.

The chain links TRBV2 to TRBJ2-1; a weak D match, TRBD1 (5 bases). There are 13 residues in the CDR3. Germline V gives CDR1 SNHLY, CDR2 FYNNEI. With 0 bases removed from V and 9 bases from J, the gap between germline ends came to 9 bases. The CDR3 reads CASSEAGRGEQFF. CDR3 DNA sequence: TGTGCCAGCAGTGAAGCCGGTAGGGGTGAGCAGTTCTTC.

The rearrangement uses TRBV18 and TRBJ1-1, with 10 bases matching TRBD1. Per germline, CDR1 KGHSH and CDR2 LQKENI. The length of the CDR3 is 14 residues. J was trimmed by 1 base and V by 7 bases; bases with no gene match: 3. The CDR3 DNA sequence: TGTGCCAGCTTTAGGACAGGGGGGAACACTGAAGCTTTCTTT. Translated, it gives CASFRTGGNTEAFF. Combining the CDR3 with reference TRBV18 and TRBJ1-1 gives the whole variable domain NAGVMQNPRHLVRRRGQEARLRCSPMKGHSHVYWYRQLPEEGLKFMVYLQKENIIDESGMPKERFSAEFPKEGPSILRIQQVVRGDSAAYFCASFRTGGNTEAFFGQGTRLTVV.

The gene calls are TRBV21-1 and TRBJ2-1; TRBD1, the table's D call, was not compared with the DNA. TRBV21-1 is given as a pseudogene. There are 17 residues in the CDR3. CDR3: CASSLTRGGASQNEQFF. In DNA form, the CDR3 reads TGTGCCAGCAGCCTGACCAGAGGGGGCGCAAGTCAAAATGAGCAGTTCTTC.

This sequence joins TRBV10-3 and TRBJ2-2; D might be TRBD2 (6 bases). V lost 9 bases, J lost 0 bases, and 14 bases lay in between. CDR3 length equals 15 residues. From germline, CDR1 is ENHRY and CDR2 SYGVKD. The CDR3 region has the DNA TGTGCCATAGGCGTCAGGGAGGCGAACACCGGGGAGCTGTTTTTT. This translates into CAIGVREANTGELFF.

The rearrangement joins TRBV11-2 to TRBJ2-5; 8 nucleotides align to TRBD2. The assigned J gene may be wrong: the sequence end matches TRBJ2-7 better. This CDR3 region has 17 residues. CDR1 and CDR2 from the germline V gene are SGHAT and FQNNGV. CDR3 DNA: TGTGCCAGCAGCCGGAACCTTCCTAATAGCGGGAAGGTCGAGCAGTACTTC. Amino acids: CASSRNLPNSGKVEQYF.

The chain is built from TRBV27 and TRBJ2-5; D remains ambiguous. Germline V gene sequence: CDR1 MNHEY, CDR2 SMNVEV (reference sequence). V was clipped by 4 bases and J by 5 bases, with 11 bases between them. This CDR3 contains 13 residues. The CDR3 DNA follows: TGTGCCAGCAGTTGGCCGGGTAGGGAGACCCAGTACTTC. Amino acids: CASSWPGRETQYF.

The rearrangement joins TRBV9 to TRBJ1-1; 10 bases are shared with TRBD1. Germline V gene sequence: CDR1 SGDLS, CDR2 YYNGEE. The CDR3 runs 15 residues. V was clipped by 3 bases and J by 0 bases; unmatched bases: 2. The CDR3 protein is CASSGTGGMNTEAFF. In nucleotides, the CDR3 is TGTGCCAGCAGCGGGACAGGGGGGATGAACACTGAAGCTTTCTTT.

With regard to this clone: Other DNA sequences in this specimen translate into the identical CDR3. V usage is TRBV5-4 and J usage is TRBJ1-2; tentative D call: TRBD1 (5 bases). CDR1 and CDR2 from the germline V gene are SGHNT and YYREEE (reference sequence). Between the trimmed V and J ends, which lost 2 bases and 6 bases, there was a span of 5 bases. The CDR3 totals 11 residues. The CDR3 sequence: CASSFRDGYTF. The CDR3 bases are TGTGCCAGCAGCTTCAGGGATGGCTACACCTTC.

This clone appeared once. The V gene is TRBV30, the J gene TRBJ1-1; D is possibly TRBD1 (6 bases). The V gene's germline CDR1 is GTSNPN and CDR2 SVGIG (reference sequence). V was trimmed by 3 bases and J by 0 bases, leaving 8 bases between them. This CDR3 spans 13 amino acids. CDR3 coding DNA: TGTGCCTGGAGCGGACAGTTGAACACTGAAGCTTTCTTT. It encodes CAWSGQLNTEAFF.

The rearrangement links TRBV28 to TRBJ2-3; 10 bases line up with TRBD2. V gave up 2 bases and J gave up 0 bases; unmatched junction bases: 8. This CDR3 is 18 amino acids long. Germline CDR1 is MDHEN and CDR2 is SYDVKM. The CDR3 loop reads CASSLGLAGAVSTDTQYF. Written as DNA, the CDR3 is TGTGCCAGCAGTTTAGGCCTAGCGGGGGCCGTAAGCACAGATACGCAGTATTTT.